The present T cell receptor (beta chain) was sequenced within a study of blood T cell repertoires in COVID-19. Across the study: Nucleic acid was either cDNA or gDNA, and it came from T cells, B-cell-depleted T cells, or PBMCs.

Losses at the gene ends were 6 bases for V and 3 bases for J; bases not matched to a gene: 5. Germline V gene data show CDR1 as LNHDA and CDR2 as SQIVND (reference sequence). This CDR3 has 14 residues. In the authors' workflow: Scientists estimated how many nucleated cells there were by amplifying reference gene primers. Sequenced by immunoSEQ multiplex PCR; TCRdb stores in-frame clones only, minus some. V, J and clone size are taken as reported in that table, and D and trimming were inferred from the DNA itself. This sample carries under 50,000 clones, 88% of them seen once, and the ten largest clones take over 8.5%.

What was sequenced was peripheral blood. The clonotype was recovered from a man aged 50-60 years with active COVID-19. The chain uses TRBV19 and TRBJ2-7, with 10 bases matching TRBD1. The CDR3 here is CASRRTGGDYEQYF. The DNA of the CDR3 is TGTGCCAGTAGGAGGACAGGGGGAGACTACGAGCAGTACTTC. The variable domain in full, with the rest retrieved from reference TRBV19 and TRBJ2-7, is DGGITQSPKYLFRKEGQNVTLSCEQNLNHDAMYWYRQDPGQGLRLIYYSQIVNDFQKGDIAEGYSVSREKKESFPLTVTSAQKNPTAFYLCASRRTGGDYEQYFGPGTRLTVT.